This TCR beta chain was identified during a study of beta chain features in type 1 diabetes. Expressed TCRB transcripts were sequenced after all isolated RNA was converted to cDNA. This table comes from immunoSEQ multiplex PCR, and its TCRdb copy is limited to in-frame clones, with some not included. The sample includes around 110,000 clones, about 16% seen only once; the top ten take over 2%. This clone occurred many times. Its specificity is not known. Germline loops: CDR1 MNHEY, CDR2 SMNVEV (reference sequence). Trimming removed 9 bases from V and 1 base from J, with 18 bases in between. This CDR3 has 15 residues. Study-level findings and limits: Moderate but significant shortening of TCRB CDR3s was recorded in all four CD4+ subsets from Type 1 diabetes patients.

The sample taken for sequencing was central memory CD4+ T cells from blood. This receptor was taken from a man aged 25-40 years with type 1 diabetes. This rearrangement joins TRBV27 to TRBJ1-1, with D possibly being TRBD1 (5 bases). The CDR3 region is CASRTNRQRNTEAFF. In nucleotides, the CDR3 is TGTGCCAGTAGGACTAACCGACAGAGGAACACTGAAGCTTTCTTT.